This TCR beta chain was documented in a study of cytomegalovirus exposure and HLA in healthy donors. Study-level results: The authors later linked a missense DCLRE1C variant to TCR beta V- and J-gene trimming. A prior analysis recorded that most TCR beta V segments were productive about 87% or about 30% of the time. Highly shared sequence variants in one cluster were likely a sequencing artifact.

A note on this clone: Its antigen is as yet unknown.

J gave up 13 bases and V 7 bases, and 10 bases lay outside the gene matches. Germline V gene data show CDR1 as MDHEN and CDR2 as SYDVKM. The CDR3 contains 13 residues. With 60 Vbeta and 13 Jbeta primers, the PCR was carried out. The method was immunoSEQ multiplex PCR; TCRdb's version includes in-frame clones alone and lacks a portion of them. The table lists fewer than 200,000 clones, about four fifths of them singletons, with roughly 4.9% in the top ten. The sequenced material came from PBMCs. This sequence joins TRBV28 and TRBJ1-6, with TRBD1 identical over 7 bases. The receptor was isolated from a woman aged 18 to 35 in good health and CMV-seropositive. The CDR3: CASTLTSRGPLHF. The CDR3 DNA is TGTGCCAGCACGTTAACCTCCAGGGGGCCCCTCCACTTT.